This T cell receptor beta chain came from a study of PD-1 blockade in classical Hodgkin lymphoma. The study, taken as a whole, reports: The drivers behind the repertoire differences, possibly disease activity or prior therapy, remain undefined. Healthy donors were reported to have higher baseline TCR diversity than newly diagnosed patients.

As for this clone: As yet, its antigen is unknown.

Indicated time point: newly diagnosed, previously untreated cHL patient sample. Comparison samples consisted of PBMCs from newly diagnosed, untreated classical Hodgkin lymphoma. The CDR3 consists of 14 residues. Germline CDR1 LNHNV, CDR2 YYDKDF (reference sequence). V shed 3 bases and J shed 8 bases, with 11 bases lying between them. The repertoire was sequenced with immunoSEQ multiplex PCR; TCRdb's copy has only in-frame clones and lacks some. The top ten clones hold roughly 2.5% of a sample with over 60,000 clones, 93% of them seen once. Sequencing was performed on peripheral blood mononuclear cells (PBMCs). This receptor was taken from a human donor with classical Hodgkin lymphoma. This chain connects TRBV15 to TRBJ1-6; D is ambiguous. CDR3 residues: CATSRGGLDSPLHF. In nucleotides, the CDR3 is TGTGCCACCAGCAGGGGAGGTTTGGATTCACCCCTCCACTTT.